Each of the 11 T cell receptor beta chains below was sequenced from the same sample in a study of T cell responses to AZD1222 COVID-19 vaccine. Data came from immunoSEQ multiplex PCR; TCRdb stores just in-frame clones and leaves some out. The sample lists around 160,000 clones, about 90% occurring once. This sample comprised peripheral blood, obtained 28 days after the second AZD1222 dose. These receptors were taken from an adult who received the AZD1222 COVID-19 vaccine.

This sequence joins TRBV29-1 and TRBJ1-4, with D possibly being TRBD1 (5 bases). Trimming pared 5 bases from V and 3 bases from J, leaving 16 bases between. Germline V lookup: CDR1 SQVTM, CDR2 ANQGSEA. This CDR3 contains 15 residues. The CDR3 DNA follows: TGCAGCGTTAAACGGGGAAGGGGTGCTAATGAAAAACTGTTTTTT. It is translated as CSVKRGRGANEKLFF.

This clone showed up just once. The rearrangement links TRBV11-1 to TRBJ2-2; possible D gene TRBD1, 5 bases. Looked up from germline, CDR1 is SGHAT and CDR2 is FQDESV (reference sequence). The CDR3 runs 15 residues. V was clipped by 2 bases and J by 4 bases, with 11 bases between them. The CDR3 DNA sequence: TGTGCCAGCAGCTTAAACCGACAGCTCACCGGGGAGCTGTTTTTT. Translating it yields CASSLNRQLTGELFF.

The chain couples TRBV4-1 to TRBJ2-2; D may be TRBD2 (5 bases). From germline, CDR1 is MGHRA and CDR2 YSYEKL. Between the trimmed V and J ends, which lost 0 bases and 11 bases, there was a span of 13 bases. The CDR3 loop spans 14 amino acids. CDR3 sequence (DNA): TGCGCCAGCAGCCAAGATCGAGGGAGACTCGAGCTGTTTTTT. It translates to CASSQDRGRLELFF.

The rearrangement uses TRBV12-5 and TRBJ2-7, with 7 bases aligning to TRBD1. The CDR3 has 16 amino acids. Germline values: CDR1 LGHNT, CDR2 FRNRAP. J lost 1 base, V lost 4 bases, and 10 bases had no gene match. DNA of the CDR3: TGTGCTAGTGGTTCGGCCTTAGGGGACAGTTCCTACGAGCAGTACTTC. Translation gives CASGSALGDSSYEQYF.

The J gene is TRBJ1-5, the V gene TRBV5-6, with D maybe TRBD1 (5 bases). V shed 4 bases and J shed 7 bases, with 12 bases lying between them. The CDR3 length is 13 residues. Germline loops: CDR1 SGHDT, CDR2 YYEEEE. CDR3 nucleotides: TGTGCCAGCAGCACAGGCACCGGACAGCCCCAGCATTTT. Translating it yields CASSTGTGQPQHF.

The chain joins TRBV6-7 to TRBJ2-7; TRBD1 is a possible D gene (6 bases). TRBV6-7 is given ORF status, its function remaining uncertain. V was shortened by 6 bases and J by 7 bases, with 25 bases between the two germline ends. The CDR3 spans 16 residues. This CDR3 is CASSRPHRAGIREQYF. The CDR3 DNA reads TGTGCCAGCAGCCGACCTCACAGGGCGGGTATACGAGAGCAGTACTTC.

The table lists this clone with a count of one. The rearrangement links TRBV30 to TRBJ1-6; 7 bases are a match to TRBD1. Germline V gene sequence: CDR1 GTSNPN, CDR2 SVGIG (reference sequence). There are 14 residues in the CDR3. V lost 3 bases to trimming and J lost 11 bases; unmatched junction nucleotides: 10. CDR3 amino acids: CAWRPTGNMAPLHF. Here the CDR3 DNA reads TGTGCCTGGAGACCGACAGGGAATATGGCACCCCTCCACTTT.

The chain couples TRBV25-1 to TRBJ1-2; D perhaps matches TRBD1 (6 bases). CDR1 MGHDK and CDR2 SYGVNS come from the germline V gene. The germline V and J ends were trimmed by 4 bases and 3 bases, with 9 bases remaining between them. CDR3 length: 13 residues. The CDR3 region has the DNA TGTGCCAGCAGTGGTCAGGGGCACTATGGCTACACCTTC. It specifies CASSGQGHYGYTF.

The J gene is TRBJ1-1, the V gene TRBV6-5, with D uncertain. CDR1 is MNHEY and CDR2 is SVGAGI in the germline V gene. This CDR3 spans 14 amino acids. V lost 2 bases, J lost 11 bases, and 18 bases lay in between. The CDR3 region has the DNA TGTGCCAGCAGTTACACTCTTGGAGGGATTGGGGCTTTCTTT. Protein: CASSYTLGGIGAFF.

The chain couples TRBV19 to TRBJ2-7, with a tentative D call TRBD2 (7 bases). The germline V gene has CDR1 LNHDA and CDR2 SQIVND (reference sequence). This CDR3 spans 13 amino acids. V lost 3 bases, J lost 6 bases, and 12 bases lay in between. This chain's CDR3 is CASSIRGGGEQYF. The CDR3 DNA is TGTGCCAGTAGTATTAGAGGGGGGGGCGAGCAGTACTTC.

The chain recombines TRBV28 with TRBJ1-2, with D unclear. V was cut by 8 bases and J by 6 bases, with 13 bases left in between. CDR1 and CDR2 from the germline V gene are MDHEN and SYDVKM. The length of the CDR3 is 12 residues. CDR3: CASRQVVDGYTF. DNA for the CDR3: TGTGCCAGCCGTCAGGTGGTAGATGGCTACACCTTC.